Following are 20 T cell receptor beta chains from one sample sequenced in a study of blood T cells in healthy people across ages. A second PCR of 7 to 11 cycles used a sample-barcoded 5' primer and a J-beta primer mix. Each CDR3 protein is one row after TCRdb ran MiXCR on the 5' RACE reads. The sample records some 1.5 million distinct CDR3 sequences, 28% being singletons. The material sequenced was blood. Source of these receptors: a woman younger than 45 in good health.

This clonotype was found many times. J is TRBJ2-1 and V is TRBV5-1, with 7 nucleotides matching TRBD2. The J segment lost 1 base and the V segment lost 7 bases, leaving 5 bases of the junction unmatched. Germline CDR1 and CDR2: SGHRS and YFSETQ. The CDR3 spans 14 residues. CDR3 nucleotide sequence: TGCGCCAGCGGGGGAGGGAATTCCTACAATGAGCAGTTCTTC. This translates into CASGGGNSYNEQFF.

The chain uses TRBV5-1 and TRBJ2-3; maybe TRBD1 (6 bases). The CDR3 has 14 residues. The V end was cut by 2 bases, the J end by 5 bases, with 12 bases between. Germline V CDR1 and CDR2: SGHRS, YFSETQ. The CDR3 DNA reads TGCGCCAGCAGCTTCACAGGGCAGCAAGATACGCAGTATTTT. Protein sequence: CASSFTGQQDTQYF. The whole variable domain, remainder taken from reference TRBV5-1 and TRBJ2-3, is KAGVTQTPRYLIKTRGQQVTLSCSPISGHRSVSWYQQTPGQGLQFLFEYFSETQRNKGNFPGRFSGRQFSNSRSEMNVSTLELGDSALYLCASSFTGQQDTQYFGPGTRLTVL.

Only one count was recorded for this clonotype. The junction and the germline gene differ at one end; a read error may be behind it. J is TRBJ1-2 and V is TRBV5-6; TRBD1 matches at 9 bases. CDR1 SGHDT and CDR2 YYEEEE come from the germline V gene. This CDR3 has 13 residues. The CDR3 coding sequence is TGTACCAGCAGCCGGGACAGGGAAGGGGGCTACACCTTC. Translation: CTSSRDREGGYTF.

As regards this clonotype: A junction end diverges from the germline sequence, so it may reflect a read error. This chain connects TRBV20-1 to TRBJ1-4, with D unclear. In germline, CDR1 is DFQATT, CDR2 SNEGSKA (reference sequence). The CDR3 covers 13 residues. This CDR3 is CSAPSSQNEKRFF. CDR3 DNA sequence: TGCAGTGCGCCATCCTCACAGAATGAAAAACGGTTTTTT.

This clonotype has a handful of counts. The V gene is TRBV27, the J gene TRBJ1-1; D is perhaps TRBD1 (6 bases). The germline V and J ends were trimmed by 5 bases and 6 bases, with 19 bases remaining between them. This CDR3 is built from 15 residues. CDR1 and CDR2 from the germline V gene are MNHEY and SMNVEV (reference sequence). The CDR3 reads CASSAISGGGPEAFF. CDR3 in DNA: TGTGCCAGCAGTGCTATTAGCGGGGGCGGGCCTGAAGCTTTCTTT.

The CDR3 sequence is CASSYHTGTLSLFYGYTF. CDR3 bases: TGTGCCAGCAGCTACCATACCGGGACCCTGTCCCTTTTCTATGGCTACACCTTC. V is TRBV7-2 and J is TRBJ1-2; D perhaps matches TRBD1 (5 bases). In germline, CDR1 is SGHTA, CDR2 FQGNSA. There are 18 residues in the CDR3. V lost 4 bases and J lost 4, with 25 bases in between.

This chain joins TRBV4-3 and TRBJ2-1; TRBD2 is a possible D gene (6 bases). The germline V gene has CDR1 LGHNA and CDR2 YSLEER. The V gene lost 0 bases and the J gene lost 7 bases, with 16 bases spanning the gap. The CDR3 extends over 16 amino acids. The CDR3 sequence: CASSQDMTSEWNEQFF. In nucleotides, the CDR3 is TGCGCCAGCAGCCAAGACATGACTAGTGAGTGGAATGAGCAGTTCTTC.

This chain joins TRBV4-1 and TRBJ2-7; maybe TRBD1 (5 bases). The ends were cut back, 1 base at V and 3 bases at J, with 13 bases in the middle. Germline V gives CDR1 MGHRA, CDR2 YSYEKL. The CDR3 loop spans 15 amino acids. The CDR3 DNA is TGCGCCAGCAGCCAAGGGGGCGAATTACTCTACGAGCAGTACTTC. Translated: CASSQGGELLYEQYF.

This clonotype has only a few counts. The gene calls are TRBV6-2 or TRBV6-3 and TRBJ1-1; 8 bases fit TRBD1. The CDR3 length is 24 residues. CDR1 is MNHEY and CDR2 is SVGEGT in the germline V gene. V trimming: 0 bases; J trimming: 1 base; junction bases outside the gene matches: 28. The CDR3 loop is CASSYSFRRRQGFRGGVKNTEAFF. The CDR3 nucleotides read TGTGCCAGCAGTTACTCCTTCCGCCGACGACAGGGGTTTCGTGGAGGGGTGAAGAACACTGAAGCTTTCTTT.

The V gene is TRBV7-2, the J gene TRBJ2-3, with 8 bases identical to TRBD1. The CDR3 totals 13 residues. The germline V gene encodes CDR1 SGHTA and CDR2 FQGNSA. With 6 bases clipped from V and 4 bases from J, the junction kept 3 bases outside the gene matches. The CDR3: CASRKTGADTQYF. Written as DNA, the CDR3 is TGTGCCAGCAGAAAGACAGGGGCAGATACGCAGTATTTT.

This clonotype was seen a handful of times. The chain links TRBV20-1 to TRBJ2-1; 7 bases fit TRBD2. The CDR3 runs to 16 residues. CDR1 is DFQATT and CDR2 is SNEGSKA in the germline V gene (reference sequence). Trimming removed 1 base from V and 3 bases from J; junction bases left unmatched: 9. The CDR3 DNA follows: TGCAGTGCTAGAGTGGCCGGCGGGAGTGGCTACAATGAGCAGTTCTTC. Translated, it gives CSARVAGGSGYNEQFF.

This clonotype was picked up a small number of times. Here the CDR3 DNA reads TGTGCCAGCAGTTATGGTACTCATGGCTACACCTTC. Translated: CASSYGTHGYTF. This chain joins TRBV28 and TRBJ1-2, with D uncertain. Trimming cost V 4 bases and J 6 bases, with 9 bases left between them. Per the germline V gene, CDR1 is MDHEN and CDR2 is SYDVKM. This CDR3 is 12 amino acids long.

The chain links TRBV19 to TRBJ1-2; maybe TRBD1 (5 bases). Trimming pared 3 bases from V and 5 bases from J, leaving 16 bases between. Germline loops: CDR1 LNHDA, CDR2 SQIVND (reference sequence). The CDR3 extends over 15 amino acids. CDR3 coding DNA: TGTGCCAGTAGTATCCCCAACGGGGCTAGGTATGGCTACACCTTC. This codes for CASSIPNGARYGYTF.

The chain combines TRBV7-6 with TRBJ1-1, with 8 bases identical to TRBD1. CDR3 length equals 16 residues. V lost 6 bases to trimming and J lost 0 bases; unmatched junction nucleotides: 9. Per the germline V gene, CDR1 is SGHVS and CDR2 is FNYEAQ. The chain's CDR3 is CASRSQNRGMNTEAFF. The CDR3 DNA sequence: TGTGCCAGCAGAAGTCAAAACAGGGGGATGAACACTGAAGCTTTCTTT.

The chain recombines TRBV12-3 or TRBV12-4 with TRBJ2-3; unclear D gene. The V end was cut by 5 bases, the J end by 11 bases, with 23 bases between. The CDR3 spans 15 residues. CDR3 sequence (DNA): TGTGCCAGCAGTCCACGACAAGTGAGCACAGATGTGCAGTATTTT. Amino acid sequence: CASSPRQVSTDVQYF.

This clonotype was detected a few times. The chain couples TRBV6-1 to TRBJ2-1; 12 bases match TRBD2. This CDR3 is 17 amino acids long. V shed 6 bases, J shed 7 bases, and the junction held 13 bases outside the gene matches. Germline-derived CDR1 and CDR2 are MNHNS and SASEGT. CDR3 loop: CASSKTSGGPLRNEQFF. CDR3 DNA: TGTGCCAGCAGCAAAACTAGCGGGGGGCCCCTTAGGAATGAGCAGTTCTTC.

The chain combines TRBV20-1 with TRBJ1-2, with D unclear. This CDR3 has 13 amino acids. The germline V gene has CDR1 DFQATT and CDR2 SNEGSKA (reference sequence). V shed 7 bases and J shed 4 bases, with 16 bases lying between them. For the CDR3, the DNA is TGCAGTGTCGGTCAGGCGGGTTCCTATGGCTACACCTTC. Translated: CSVGQAGSYGYTF.

The V call is TRBV11-2, the J call TRBJ2-3; TRBD2 is a possible D gene (5 bases). V lost 0 bases, J lost 0 bases, and 13 bases lay in between. The CDR3 is made up of 17 amino acids. Germline V CDR1 and CDR2: SGHAT, FQNNGV. As DNA, the CDR3 is TGTGCCAGCAGCTTAGAAGTCGCTAGCCCGAGCACAGATACGCAGTATTTT. Translating it yields CASSLEVASPSTDTQYF.

This clonotype was counted at least ten times. CDR3 sequence: CASEREGYEQFF. As DNA, the CDR3 is TGTGCCAGCGAGCGGGAGGGGTATGAGCAGTTCTTC. The V call is TRBV6-6, the J call TRBJ2-1; 10 bases align to TRBD2. The CDR3 extends over 12 amino acids. The ends lost 8 bases at V and 8 bases at J; junction bases unmatched: 3. Per germline, CDR1 MNHNY and CDR2 SVGAGI (reference sequence).

This clonotype has just a few counts. The chain recombines TRBV28 with TRBJ2-7; no reliable D call. Germline V gene data show CDR1 as MDHEN and CDR2 as SYDVKM. V was trimmed by 6 bases and J by 2 bases, leaving 8 bases between them. This CDR3 region has 12 residues. The CDR3 DNA is TGTGCCAGCAGCGACACAGCCTACGAGCAGTACTTC. Protein product: CASSDTAYEQYF.